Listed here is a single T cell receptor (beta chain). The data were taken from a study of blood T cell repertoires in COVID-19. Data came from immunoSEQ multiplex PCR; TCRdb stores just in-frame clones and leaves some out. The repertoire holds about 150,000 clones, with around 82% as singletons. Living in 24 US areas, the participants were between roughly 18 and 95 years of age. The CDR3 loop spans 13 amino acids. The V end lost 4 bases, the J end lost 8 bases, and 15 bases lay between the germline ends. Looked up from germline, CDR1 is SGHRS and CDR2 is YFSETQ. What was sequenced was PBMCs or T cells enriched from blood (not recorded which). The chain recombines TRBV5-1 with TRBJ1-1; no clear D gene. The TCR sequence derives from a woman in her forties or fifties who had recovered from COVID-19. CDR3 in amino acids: CASSMTPASEAFF. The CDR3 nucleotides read TGCGCCAGCAGCATGACACCGGCGAGCGAAGCTTTCTTT.